This T cell receptor beta chain was captured by sequencing in a study of blood T cell repertoires in COVID-19. Authors' methods: From reference gene primer amplification, estimates of nucleated cell counts were derived. Sequenced by immunoSEQ multiplex PCR; TCRdb stores in-frame clones only, minus some. Clone size and V and J calls were adopted from that table, with D and trimming inferred from the DNA. The repertoire holds 98,000 or so clones, with around 86% as singletons. The CDR3 runs 15 residues. V lost 5 bases to trimming and J lost 8 bases; unmatched junction nucleotides: 11. Germline assignment: CDR1 SEHNR and CDR2 FQNEAQ (reference sequence).

What was sequenced was peripheral blood. This receptor was taken from a woman aged 70-85 years with acute or convalescent COVID-19. This chain links TRBV7-9 with TRBJ1-2; 10 nucleotides match TRBD1. The CDR3 nucleotides read TGTGCCAGCAGCCGGGGGACAGGGGACATAGCGGGCTACACCTTC. Amino acid sequence: CASSRGTGDIAGYTF.